The rows below give T cell receptor beta chains drawn from one sample of a study of T cell changes during pregnancy in multiple sclerosis. Libraries were prepared by immunoSEQ multiplex PCR; TCRdb keeps only in-frame clonotypes and omits some of them. The sample contains over 45,000 clones, 80% to 95% of which appear only once. This specimen was peripheral blood, taken in the third trimester of pregnancy. The receptors here all came from a female donor with multiple sclerosis, enrolled in a pregnancy study. Each CDR3 is given with its conserved first and last residue. The D gene is left open where the match is weak. Size is stated for part of the rows, as once, few or many counts, or as a class when the clone is expanded.

size | J | V | D | DNA | CDR3
- | TRBJ2-5 | TRBV6-5 | TRBD2 | TGTGCCAGCAGTCTACAATGGACTAGTTCAGAGACCCAGTACTTC | CASSLQWTSSETQYF
- | TRBJ2-3 | TRBV5-1 | - | TGCGCCAGCAGCTTTCGGGAGTCGGCAGATACGCAGTATTTT | CASSFRESADTQYF
- | TRBJ2-4 | TRBV28 | - | TGTGCCAGCAGTTCCCGGCAGGGAGGCGCCAAAAACATTCAGTACTTC | CASSSRQGGAKNIQYF
- | TRBJ1-4 | TRBV30 | - | TGTGCCTGGAGTGTAGGGCTCGGCGGGGGTGAAAAACTGTTTTTT | CAWSVGLGGGEKLFF
- | TRBJ2-5 | TRBV11-2 | - | TGTGCCAGCAGCTTAGGCCCCCCCAGGGGCAACCAAGAGACCCAGTACTTC | CASSLGPPRGNQETQYF
- | TRBJ2-2 | TRBV5-1 | TRBD2 | TGCGCCAGCAGCGGCGGGAGAAGCACCGGGGAGCTGTTTTTT | CASSGGRSTGELFF
- | TRBJ2-3 | TRBV5-1 | TRBD2 | TGCGCCAGCAGCCCGACTAGCGGGAGGGCAAGGTTGACAGATACGCAGTATTTT | CASSPTSGRARLTDTQYF
once | TRBJ2-7 | TRBV7-2 | TRBD2 | TGTGCCAGCAGCCAGAGACTAGCGGGAGCGCACGAGCAGTACTTC | CASSQRLAGAHEQYF
- | TRBJ2-3 | TRBV4-2 | TRBD2 | TGTGCCAGCAGCCGAACACTAGCGGGAAATATACCTAGCACAGATACGCAGTATTTT | CASSRTLAGNIPSTDTQYF
- | TRBJ1-5 | TRBV28 | - | TGTGCCAGCAGTTTCTATGATCAGCCCCAGCATTTT | CASSFYDQPQHF
- | TRBJ2-1 | TRBV11-1 | - | TGTGCCAGCAGCTTCCCCGGAACTTCGGGAGAGCAGTTCTTC | CASSFPGTSGEQFF
- | TRBJ2-1 | TRBV5-6 | TRBD2 | TGTGCCAGCAGCACCGCTGCTGTGACTAGAGCGGGAACCTACAATGAGCAGTTCTTC | CASSTAAVTRAGTYNEQFF
- | TRBJ1-4 | TRBV6-1 | TRBD1 | TGTGCCAGCAGAACCGGGACAGGGGAACTGTTTTTT | CASRTGTGELFF
- | TRBJ1-1 | TRBV6-1 | - | TGTGCCAGCCTGGTGGGACAAGTCATGAACACTGAAGCTTTCTTT | CASLVGQVMNTEAFF
- | TRBJ2-1 | TRBV11-3 | TRBD2 | TGTGCCAGCAGCTTGTCTAGCGGGAGGGTACACTCCTACAATGAGCAGTTCTTC | CASSLSSGRVHSYNEQFF
- | TRBJ2-6 | TRBV27 | TRBD1 | TGTGCCAGCAGTCTTCGAACAGGGGTTGGGGCCAACGTCCTGACTTTC | CASSLRTGVGANVLTF
- | TRBJ1-4 | TRBV7-2 | TRBD1 | TGTGCCAGCAGCTTACTGGACAGGGTTAATGAAAAACTGTTTTTT | CASSLLDRVNEKLFF
- | TRBJ2-2 | TRBV4-3 | TRBD2 | TGCGCCAGCAGCCAAATCCTGGCGGGAGGGCCTAACACCGGGGAGCTGTTTTTT | CASSQILAGGPNTGELFF
- | TRBJ2-7 | TRBV4-1 | TRBD1 | TGCGCCAGCAGCCCTACTACAGGGGATAACTTCTACGAGCAGTACTTC | CASSPTTGDNFYEQYF
once | TRBJ1-2 | TRBV19 | TRBD1 | TGTGCCAGTAGTATATGGACAGGGGCCTACGGCTACACCTTC | CASSIWTGAYGYTF
- | TRBJ2-5 | TRBV4-1 | - | TGCGCCAGCAGCCAAGTCGCGGCCCTACAAGAGACCCAGTACTTC | CASSQVAALQETQYF
- | TRBJ2-1 | TRBV19 | TRBD1 | TGTGCCAGTAGTACCATTGGGACAGGGTCTAATGAGCAGTTCTTC | CASSTIGTGSNEQFF
- | TRBJ2-1 | TRBV4-3 | TRBD1 | TGCGCCAGCAGCCTAAACAGGGGGCATTATGAGCAGTTCTTC | CASSLNRGHYEQFF
- | TRBJ2-5 | TRBV5-6 | - | TGTGCCAGCAGCCCCGTGTCCGCCCTCGGGGAGACCCAGTACTTC | CASSPVSALGETQYF
- | TRBJ2-5 | TRBV27 | TRBD1 | TGTGCCAGCAGTCCCTCCCGGACAGGGCAGATCCCAGAGACCCAGTACTTC | CASSPSRTGQIPETQYF
- | TRBJ1-1 | TRBV5-1 | - | TGCGCCAGCAGCTTGGCCGGGACACAGAACACTGAAGCTTTCTTT | CASSLAGTQNTEAFF
- | TRBJ2-7 | TRBV28 | - | TGTGCCAGCAGTTTATTTGCCGGTACCTACGAGCAGTACTTC | CASSLFAGTYEQYF
- | TRBJ2-3 | TRBV28 | - | TGTGCCAGCAGTTTTCAGGGAACAGATACGCAGTATTTT | CASSFQGTDTQYF
once | TRBJ1-1 | TRBV4-3 | - | TGCGCCAGCAGCCAAAGCGGGAACACTGAAGCTTTCTTT | CASSQSGNTEAFF
- | TRBJ2-6 | TRBV18 | - | TGTGCCAGTTGTTTGGCCTCTGGGGCCAACGTCCTGACTTTC | CASCLASGANVLTF
- | TRBJ2-5 | TRBV12-5 | TRBD1 | TGTGCTAGTGGTTTAGGACAGGGTTGGGACGGGGAGACCCAGTACTTC | CASGLGQGWDGETQYF
once | TRBJ2-5 | TRBV7-9 | - | TGTGCCAGCAGCTTAGCGCGTTCTACGTTGGAGACCCAGTACTTC | CASSLARSTLETQYF
- | TRBJ2-5 | TRBV7-6 | - | TGTGCCAGCAGAGACAAAGGGCCCCTGGGGACACAAGAGACCCAGTACTTC | CASRDKGPLGTQETQYF
- | TRBJ1-1 | TRBV4-3 | TRBD1 | TGCGCCAGCAGCCAGACAGGGGCAGGCACTGAAGCTTTCTTT | CASSQTGAGTEAFF
- | TRBJ1-3 | TRBV7-6 | TRBD1 | TGTGCCAGCAGCTTCCGGGACAGGGGAGAATCGCTCTCTGGAAACACCATATATTTT | CASSFRDRGESLSGNTIYF
- | TRBJ2-1 | TRBV19 | TRBD2 | TGTGCCAGTAGTAGGACTAGTCCAAATGAGCAGTTCTTC | CASSRTSPNEQFF
- | TRBJ1-4 | TRBV19 | TRBD1 | TGTGCCAGTAGTCTTTCCGGGACAGTTAATGGACTGTTTTTT | CASSLSGTVNGLFF
- | TRBJ2-7 | TRBV29-1 | - | TGCAGCGTTGAAGATGCTGCCGGGAGTACTGGAGAGCAGTACTTC | CSVEDAAGSTGEQYF
- | TRBJ2-7 | TRBV19 | - | TGTGCCAGTAGTAGGGGAGAGACCTACGAGCAGTACTTC | CASSRGETYEQYF
- | TRBJ1-3 | TRBV5-1 | - | TGCGCCAGCAGCCCAGACATTTCTGGAAACACCATATATTTT | CASSPDISGNTIYF
- | TRBJ2-1 | TRBV28 | TRBD2 | TGTGCCAGCAGAATAGCGGGCCTCTCCTACAATGAGCAGTTCTTC | CASRIAGLSYNEQFF
- | TRBJ2-5 | TRBV4-2 | TRBD2 | TGTGCCAGCAGCCAAGATAGGGCTAGCGGGAGTCAGACCCAGTACTTC | CASSQDRASGSQTQYF
- | TRBJ2-3 | TRBV4-3 | - | TGCGCCAGCAGCCCCCGCCAGGGTAGCGATACGCAGTATTTT | CASSPRQGSDTQYF
- | TRBJ2-1 | TRBV6-4 | TRBD1 | TGTGCCAGCAGTCCACAGGGGGGAGAATACAATGAGCAGTTCTTC | CASSPQGGEYNEQFF
- | TRBJ2-3 | TRBV9 | - | TGTGCCAGCAGCCTTCAGGGGTCCACAGATACGCAGTATTTT | CASSLQGSTDTQYF
- | TRBJ2-7 | TRBV27 | - | TGTGCCAGCAGTTTATCTAACCCTAGCGCCTACGAGCAGTACTTC | CASSLSNPSAYEQYF
- | TRBJ2-1 | TRBV4-1 | - | TGCGCCAGCAGCCAACAGTCTTACTACAATGAGCAGTTCTTC | CASSQQSYYNEQFF